Below, 18 T cell receptor beta chains from the same sample are listed, as sequenced in a study of blood T cell repertoires in COVID-19. Measured with immunoSEQ multiplex PCR; TCRdb has only the in-frame clones, and not every one. In the table there are approximately 99,000 clones, approximately 85% of which are singletons. Sequencing was carried out using peripheral blood. These receptor sequences come from a human donor in a cohort sampled during active COVID-19.

The V call is TRBV4-2, the J call TRBJ2-3; D may be TRBD2 (5 bases). The germline V gene encodes CDR1 LGHNA and CDR2 YNFKEQ. Deletions cut 0 bases from V and 2 bases from J, with 12 bases between. The CDR3 has 16 amino acids. The CDR3 sequence is CASSQEWEPPTDTQYF. CDR3 DNA sequence: TGTGCCAGCAGCCAAGAATGGGAGCCCCCCACAGATACGCAGTATTTT.

The chain is built from TRBV7-8 and TRBJ2-4; 10 nucleotides align to TRBD1. Germline CDR1 is SGHVS and CDR2 is FQNEAQ. The V gene end was trimmed by 6 bases and the J gene end by 7 bases; junction bases not matched to a gene: 9. This CDR3 is 15 amino acids long. The CDR3, as DNA: TGTGCCAGCAGTCACGCGATGGGACAGGGGAACATTCAGTACTTC. Residues: CASSHAMGQGNIQYF. The full variable domain, its missing parts supplied by reference TRBV7-8 and TRBJ2-4, is GAGVSQSPRYKVAKRGQDVALRCDPISGHVSLFWYQQALGQGPEFLTYFQNEAQLDKSGLPSDRFFAERPEGSVSTLKIQRTQQEDSAVYLCASSHAMGQGNIQYFGAGTRLSVL.

The rearrangement links TRBV18 to TRBJ2-7; 7 positions agree with TRBD1. Trimming cost V 3 bases and J 0 bases; bases outside gene matches: 11. Germline values: CDR1 KGHSH, CDR2 LQKENI. The CDR3 loop spans 17 amino acids. As DNA, the CDR3 is TGTGCCAGCTCACCGGGGCGACAGGGCCTAAGCTCCTACGAGCAGTACTTC. It encodes CASSPGRQGLSSYEQYF.

This chain connects TRBV28 to TRBJ1-5; 8 bases are shared with TRBD1. There are 14 residues in the CDR3. Unmatched junction bases numbered 5, after V lost 6 bases and J lost 4 bases. The germline CDR1 and CDR2 sequences are MDHEN and SYDVKM. The CDR3 sequence is CASSHGQGNQPQHF. Here the CDR3 DNA reads TGTGCCAGCAGCCACGGACAGGGTAATCAGCCCCAGCATTTT. The full variable domain, completed using reference TRBV28 and TRBJ1-5, is DVKVTQSSRYLVKRTGEKVFLECVQDMDHENMFWYRQDPGLGLRLIYFSYDVKMKEKGDIPEGYSVSREKKERFSLILESASTNQTSMYLCASSHGQGNQPQHFGDGTRLSIL.

V is TRBV27 and J is TRBJ1-2; tentatively, D is TRBD1 (6 bases). The CDR3 covers 14 residues. V was trimmed by 5 bases and J by 1 base, leaving 11 bases between them. Germline V gene lookup returns CDR1 MNHEY and CDR2 SMNVEV (reference sequence). In nucleotides, the CDR3 is TGTGCCAGCAGTCCCAGGGGAATTAACTATGGCTACACCTTC. Amino acid sequence: CASSPRGINYGYTF.

The V gene is TRBV19, the J gene TRBJ2-2; 8 bases line up with TRBD1. V was pared by 5 bases and J by 1 base, with 12 bases of the junction left unmatched. The CDR3 runs to 18 residues. Germline V gene lookup returns CDR1 LNHDA and CDR2 SQIVND (reference sequence). The CDR3 reads CASSLGQGRTENTGELFF. CDR3 sequence (DNA): TGTGCCAGTAGTCTCGGACAGGGAAGAACCGAGAACACCGGGGAGCTGTTTTTT. Combining the CDR3 with reference TRBV19 and TRBJ2-2 gives the whole variable domain DGGITQSPKYLFRKEGQNVTLSCEQNLNHDAMYWYRQDPGQGLRLIYYSQIVNDFQKGDIAEGYSVSREKKESFPLTVTSAQKNPTAFYLCASSLGQGRTENTGELFFGEGSRLTVL.

V is TRBV29-1 and J is TRBJ2-1, with a tentative D call TRBD2 (5 bases). V was shortened by 0 bases and J by 5 bases, with 11 bases between the two germline ends. Germline V gives CDR1 SQVTM, CDR2 ANQGSEA. CDR3 length: 14 residues. The CDR3: CSVEEGVNNNEQFF. The CDR3 DNA is TGCAGCGTTGAAGAGGGAGTTAATAACAATGAGCAGTTCTTC.

The CDR3 protein is CASTEQGSWDEQYF. The CDR3 nucleotides are TGTGCCAGCACCGAACAGGGATCTTGGGACGAGCAGTACTTC. The genes are TRBV27 and TRBJ2-7; tentatively, D is TRBD1 (6 bases). The germline V and J ends were trimmed by 7 bases and 5 bases, with 18 bases remaining between them. Per germline, CDR1 MNHEY and CDR2 SMNVEV (reference sequence). CDR3 length equals 14 residues.

The rearrangement links TRBV3-1 (or the pseudogene TRBV3-2) to TRBJ2-1; 15 nucleotides align to TRBD2. The CDR3 contains 19 residues. V was pared by 1 base and J by 7 bases, with 11 bases of the junction left unmatched. The germline V gene encodes CDR1 LGHDT and CDR2 YNNKEL (reference sequence). The CDR3 DNA is TGTGCCAGCAGCCAAGGGCATGCGGGACTAGCGGGAGGTCGAAATGAGCAGTTCTTC. It encodes CASSQGHAGLAGGRNEQFF.

The chain recombines TRBV5-1 with TRBJ1-2; tentative D call: TRBD1 (6 bases). Germline values: CDR1 SGHRS, CDR2 YFSETQ. The CDR3 is 14 amino acids. Trimming took 0 bases from V and 2 from J, leaving 8 bases between them. The CDR3 loop reads CASSLGDRNYGYTF. DNA for the CDR3: TGCGCCAGCAGCTTGGGTGACAGGAACTATGGCTACACCTTC.

The rearrangement joins TRBV6-1 to TRBJ1-6; a weak D match, TRBD1 (6 bases). Germline CDR1 and CDR2: MNHNS and SASEGT. This CDR3 contains 16 residues. With 3 bases removed from V and 7 bases from J, the gap between germline ends came to 16 bases. CDR3 region: CASSDPPGHRNSPLHF. In nucleotides, the CDR3 is TGTGCCAGCAGTGACCCTCCGGGACATAGAAATTCACCCCTCCACTTT.

This clone was observed a handful of times. The sample holds other DNA sequences that translate to the same CDR3. The V gene is TRBV27, the J gene TRBJ1-1, with D uncertain. The CDR3 has 14 amino acids. V lost 6 bases and J lost 1, with 12 bases in between. Germline V lookup: CDR1 MNHEY, CDR2 SMNVEV (reference sequence). The CDR3 sequence is CASSLQGGNTEAFF. In nucleotides, the CDR3 is TGTGCCAGCAGCCTACAAGGAGGGAACACTGAAGCTTTCTTT.

The rearrangement uses TRBV11-2 and TRBJ2-3; 7 bases line up with TRBD2. CDR3 length: 17 residues. V lost 4 bases and J lost 1; bases outside the gene matches: 11. Germline V gene lookup returns CDR1 SGHAT and CDR2 FQNNGV. CDR3 region: CASSSFLADGGTDTQYF. For the CDR3, the DNA is TGTGCCAGCAGCTCCTTTCTAGCGGACGGGGGCACAGATACGCAGTATTTT.

This clone was counted only a few times. The chain recombines TRBV6-6 with TRBJ1-2, with D possibly matching TRBD1 (5 bases). The ends were cut back, 6 bases at V and 2 bases at J, with 10 bases in the middle. The CDR3 runs to 13 residues. Looked up from germline, CDR1 is MNHNY and CDR2 is SVGAGI (reference sequence). CDR3 coding DNA: TGTGCCAGCAGGTCGACAGCGAACTATGGCTACACCTTC. This translates into CASRSTANYGYTF.

A word on this clone: Relative to the germline gene, one junction end is altered; a read error may explain this. This chain joins TRBV7-7 and TRBJ2-5; 7 positions agree with TRBD2. CDR1 and CDR2 from the germline V gene are SSHAT and FNYEAQ (reference sequence). The CDR3 has 15 residues. The CDR3 region is CASSLGGGAQETQYF. The CDR3, as DNA: TGTGCTAGCAGCTTAGGCGGGGGAGCACAAGAGACCCAGTACTTC.

The rearrangement joins TRBV9 to TRBJ2-3; 10 bases are a match to TRBD2. In germline, CDR1 is SGDLS, CDR2 YYNGEE. Losses at the gene ends were 4 bases for V and 0 bases for J; bases not matched to a gene: 14. This CDR3 contains 19 residues. For the CDR3, the DNA is TGTGCCAGCAGCCCCCGTTTTGTAGCGGGGGGCCTTAGCACAGATACGCAGTATTTT. Protein product: CASSPRFVAGGLSTDTQYF.

The chain recombines TRBV15 with TRBJ1-1, with TRBD1 matching 9 bases. CDR1 LNHNV and CDR2 YYDKDF come from the germline V gene (reference sequence). This CDR3 is 15 amino acids long. V trimming: 5 bases; J trimming: 1 base; junction bases outside the gene matches: 5. As DNA, the CDR3 is TGTGCCACCAGCGATTGGGACAGGGAGAACACTGAAGCTTTCTTT. Encoded protein: CATSDWDRENTEAFF.

CDR3 nucleotide sequence: TGTGCCAGTAACCCAGGCATGCTCTATGGCTACACCTTC. This gives the protein CASNPGMLYGYTF. This rearrangement joins TRBV19 to TRBJ1-2; D not certain. From germline, CDR1 is LNHDA and CDR2 SQIVND (reference sequence). The CDR3 is 13 amino acids. Trimming shortened V by 7 bases and J by 4 bases, and 13 bases separated the two germline ends.